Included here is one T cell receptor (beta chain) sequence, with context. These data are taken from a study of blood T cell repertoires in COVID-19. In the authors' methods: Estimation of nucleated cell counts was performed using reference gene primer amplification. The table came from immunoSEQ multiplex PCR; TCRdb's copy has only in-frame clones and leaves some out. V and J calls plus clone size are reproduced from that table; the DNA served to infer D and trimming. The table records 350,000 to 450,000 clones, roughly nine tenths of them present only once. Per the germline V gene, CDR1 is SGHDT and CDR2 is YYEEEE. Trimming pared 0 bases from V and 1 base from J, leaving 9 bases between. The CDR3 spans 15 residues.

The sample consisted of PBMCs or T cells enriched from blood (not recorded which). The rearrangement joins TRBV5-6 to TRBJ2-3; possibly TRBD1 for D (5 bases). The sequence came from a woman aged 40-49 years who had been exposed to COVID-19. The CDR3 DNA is TGTGCCAGCAGCTTGGTAGGGGTCGGCACAGATACGCAGTATTTT. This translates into CASSLVGVGTDTQYF.